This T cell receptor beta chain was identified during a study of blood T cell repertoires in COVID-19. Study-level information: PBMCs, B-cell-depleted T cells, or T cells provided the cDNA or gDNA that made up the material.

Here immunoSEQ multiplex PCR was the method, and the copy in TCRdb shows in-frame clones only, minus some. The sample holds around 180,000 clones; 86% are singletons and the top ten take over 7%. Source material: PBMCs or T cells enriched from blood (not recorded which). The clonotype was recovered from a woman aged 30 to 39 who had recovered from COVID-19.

The CDR3 spells CSVSPGQGYMNTEAFF. In DNA, the CDR3 is TGCAGCGTATCCCCGGGACAGGGCTACATGAACACTGAAGCTTTCTTT. This chain uses TRBV29-1 with TRBJ1-1; 9 positions match TRBD1. Germline V CDR1 and CDR2: SQVTM, ANQGSEA. V shed 6 bases, J shed 0 bases, and the junction held 11 bases outside the gene matches. This CDR3 has 16 amino acids.